A selection of T cell receptor beta chains follows, all from one sample in a study of blood T cell repertoires in COVID-19. Using immunoSEQ multiplex PCR, the repertoire was profiled, and TCRdb retains in-frame clones only, with some absent. The sample lists some 290,000 clones, nearly 90% seen once, with roughly a tenth in the top ten. The sequencing sample was made of PBMCs or T cells enriched from blood (not recorded which). These receptors all stem from a woman in her twenties or thirties who had recovered from COVID-19. The CDR3 runs from the conserved cysteine through the conserved F or W.

v_gene	len	j_gene	CDR3aa
TRBV7-3	14	TRBJ2-3	CASSHRQPELTQYF
TRBV18	11	TRBJ2-5	CASSTGETQYF
TRBV27	16	TRBJ2-3	CASSGRGREPSGTQYF
TRBV3-1/TRBV3-2	16	TRBJ2-7	CASSQGMGTGALEQYF
TRBV12-3/TRBV12-4	11	TRBJ2-1	CASRRAGEQFF
TRBV20-1	11	TRBJ2-3	CSASRSDTQYF
TRBV18	16	TRBJ2-1	CASSPLAGGGYNEQFF
TRBV10-3	12	TRBJ1-1	CAISKTDTEAFF
TRBV28	13	TRBJ2-1	CASSAVGYNEQFF
TRBV10-1	16	TRBJ2-3	CARPESWVGKTDTQYF
TRBV4-2	18	TRBJ1-5	CASSQFQGDVGGNQPQHF
TRBV4-2	15	TRBJ1-2	CASSQGDRLNYGYTF
TRBV18	15	TRBJ2-2	CASSPQRERTGELFF
TRBV19	17	TRBJ2-3	CASSLTSTGGSTDTQYF
TRBV9	16	TRBJ2-1	CASSVDGAGVYNEQFF
TRBV18	16	TRBJ2-7	CASSPVAGAPSYEQYF
TRBV20-1	16	TRBJ2-1	CSAGASGMPTYNEQFF
TRBV12-5	14	TRBJ2-5	CASGGGGRSETQYF
TRBV9	14	TRBJ2-7	CASSVTGASYEQYF
TRBV6-5	14	TRBJ2-3	CASSYLAGTDTQYF